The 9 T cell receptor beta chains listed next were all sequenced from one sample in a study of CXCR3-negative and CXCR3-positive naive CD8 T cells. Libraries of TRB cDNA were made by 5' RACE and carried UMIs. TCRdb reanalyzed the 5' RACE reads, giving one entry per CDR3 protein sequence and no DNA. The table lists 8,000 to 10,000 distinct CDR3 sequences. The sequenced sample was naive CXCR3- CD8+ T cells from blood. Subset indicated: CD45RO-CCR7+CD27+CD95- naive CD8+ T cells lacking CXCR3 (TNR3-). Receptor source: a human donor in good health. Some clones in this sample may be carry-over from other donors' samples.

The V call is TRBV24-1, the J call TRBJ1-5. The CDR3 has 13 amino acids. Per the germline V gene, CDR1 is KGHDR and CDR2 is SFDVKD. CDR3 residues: CATSDLQTQPQHF.

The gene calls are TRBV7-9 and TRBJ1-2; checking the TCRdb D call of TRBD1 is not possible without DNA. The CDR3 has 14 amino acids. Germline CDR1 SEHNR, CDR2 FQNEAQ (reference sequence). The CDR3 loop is CASSLAAQGDGYTF. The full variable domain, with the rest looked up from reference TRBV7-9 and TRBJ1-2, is DTGVSQNPRHKITKRGQNVTFRCDPISEHNRLYWYRQTLGQGPEFLTYFQNEAQLEKSRLLSDRFSAERPKGSFSTLEIQRTEQGDSAMYLCASSLAAQGDGYTFGSGTRLTVV.

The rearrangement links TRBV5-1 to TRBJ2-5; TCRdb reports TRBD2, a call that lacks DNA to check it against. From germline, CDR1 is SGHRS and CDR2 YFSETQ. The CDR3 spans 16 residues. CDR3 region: CASSFLEREEQETQYF.

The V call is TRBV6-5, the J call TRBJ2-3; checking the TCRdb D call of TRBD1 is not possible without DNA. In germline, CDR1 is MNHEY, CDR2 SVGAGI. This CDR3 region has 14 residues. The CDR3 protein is CASSSGQRTDTQYF.

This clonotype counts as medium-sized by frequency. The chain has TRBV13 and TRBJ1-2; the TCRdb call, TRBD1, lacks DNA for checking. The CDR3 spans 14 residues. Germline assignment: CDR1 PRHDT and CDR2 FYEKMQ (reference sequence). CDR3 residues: CASRLGRVPYGYTF.

The CDR3 is CATSRVPSNQNTEAFF. The chain couples TRBV15 to TRBJ1-1. Germline-derived CDR1 and CDR2 are LNHNV and YYDKDF (reference sequence). This CDR3 spans 16 amino acids.

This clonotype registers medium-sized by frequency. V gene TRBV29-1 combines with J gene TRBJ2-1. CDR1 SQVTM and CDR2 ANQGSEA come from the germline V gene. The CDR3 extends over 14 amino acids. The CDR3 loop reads CSAELTLSYNEQFF.

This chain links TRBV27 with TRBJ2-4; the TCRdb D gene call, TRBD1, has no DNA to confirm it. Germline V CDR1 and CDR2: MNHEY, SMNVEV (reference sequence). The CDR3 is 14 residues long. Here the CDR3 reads CASSSGGTKNIQYF.

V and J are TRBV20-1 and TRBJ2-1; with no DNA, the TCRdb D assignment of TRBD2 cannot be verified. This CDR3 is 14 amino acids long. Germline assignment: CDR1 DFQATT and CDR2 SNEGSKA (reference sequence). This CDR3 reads CSATLAGATNEQFF.